The 8 T cell receptor beta chains reported below all come from one sample, sequenced in a study of T cells in Graves' hyperthyroidism and ophthalmopathy. TCR beta CDR3 regions were amplified from RNA. HTBI primers drove first-round RT-PCR of the TCR CDR3. TCRdb reprocessed the multiplex PCR reads via MiXCR and lists one record per CDR3 protein. The sample shows 500,000 to 550,000 distinct CDR3 sequences, 15% to 20% of them seen only once. Material for sequencing was blood. All receptors come from a man in his forties with Graves' ophthalmopathy.

This clonotype was recorded at least ten times. The genes are TRBV6-1 and TRBJ1-5; TRBD1 is a possible D gene (5 bases). The germline V gene encodes CDR1 MNHNS and CDR2 SASEGT. The ends were cut back, 6 bases at V and 5 bases at J, with 11 bases in the middle. The CDR3 is 13 amino acids. In DNA, the CDR3 is TGTGCCAGCAGGGTACAGGCGGATCAGCCCCAGCATTTT. Translating gives CASRVQADQPQHF.

Only a few counts were recorded for this clonotype. V gene TRBV30 combines with J gene TRBJ2-7; TRBD1 or TRBD2 may be the D gene (5 bases each). Trimming left V 8 bases short and J 3 bases short, with 14 bases between. The length of the CDR3 is 12 residues. The germline gives CDR1 GTSNPN, CDR2 SVGIG (reference sequence). CDR3 sequence reads: CATQVGDYEQYF. The DNA for the CDR3 is TGTGCCACTCAGGTGGGGGACTACGAGCAGTACTTC.

This clonotype was seen only a few times. This chain links TRBV6-1 with TRBJ1-2; no definite D call. With 1 base removed from V and 8 bases from J, the gap between germline ends came to 17 bases. This CDR3 contains 15 residues. The germline V gene has CDR1 MNHNS and CDR2 SASEGT. The CDR3 loop is CASSEVGRKLGGYTF. The CDR3 bases are TGTGCCAGCAGTGAAGTAGGGAGGAAGTTGGGAGGCTACACCTTC.

This chain joins TRBV20-1 and TRBJ2-7; 8 nucleotides line up with TRBD2. The CDR3 runs to 13 residues. Germline V CDR1 and CDR2: DFQATT, SNEGSKA (reference sequence). The junction had 7 bases not matched to a gene; V was cut back by 5 bases and J by 4 bases. CDR3 amino acids: CSAEPAGAYEQYF. DNA of the CDR3: TGCAGTGCTGAGCCAGCGGGAGCTTACGAGCAGTACTTC.

This clonotype was detected ten times or more. The chain uses TRBV6-2 or TRBV6-3 and TRBJ2-7, with D perhaps TRBD1 (7 bases). The CDR3 runs 14 residues. CDR1 MNHEY and CDR2 SVGEGT come from the germline V gene. V lost 2 bases to trimming and J lost 2 bases, with 10 bases between them. The chain's CDR3 is CASSYQGGAYEQYF. The CDR3 coding sequence is TGTGCCAGCAGTTACCAGGGGGGAGCCTACGAGCAGTACTTC.

Only a few counts were recorded for this clonotype. V and J are TRBV7-9 and TRBJ2-3; a possible D gene is TRBD1 (6 bases). CDR3 length equals 12 residues. Germline V gene data show CDR1 as SEHNR and CDR2 as FQNEAQ (reference sequence). The V end was cut by 4 bases, the J end by 8 bases, with 10 bases between. The CDR3 bases are TGTGCCAGCAGCTCAGGGGACGGTACGCAGTATTTT. This gives the protein CASSSGDGTQYF.

This clonotype was observed a handful of times. V gene TRBV6-1 combines with J gene TRBJ1-1; 7 nucleotides agree with TRBD1. The CDR3 covers 15 residues. Looked up from germline, CDR1 is MNHNS and CDR2 is SASEGT. The V gene end was trimmed by 8 bases and the J gene end by 1 base; junction bases not matched to a gene: 10. This CDR3 is CASCRDSPWNTEAFF. CDR3 bases: TGTGCCAGCTGCAGGGACAGCCCATGGAACACTGAAGCTTTCTTT.

There are a few counts of this clonotype. The V gene is TRBV2, the J gene TRBJ2-1, with 12 bases that match TRBD2. CDR1 is SNHLY, CDR2 FYNNEI, per germline. This CDR3 is 19 amino acids long. V lost 7 bases to trimming and J lost 1 base; unmatched junction nucleotides: 14. The CDR3 region has the DNA TGTGCCAGCAAAGGAATAAGGCCTAGCGGGAGGGTTTCCTACAATGAGCAGTTCTTC. It is translated as CASKGIRPSGRVSYNEQFF.